A selection of T cell receptor beta chains follows, all from one sample in a study of response to subunit inactivated influenza vaccine. TCRdb used MiXCR to reprocess the RT-PCR reads, holding one entry per CDR3 protein. The sample holds about 780,000 distinct CDR3 sequences, approximately 17% seen once. Sequencing was performed on PBMCs from blood, taken roughly 5 days after vaccination. The receptors derive from a man between 45 and 60 years old who received an inactivated influenza vaccine. The conserved cysteine and the conserved F or W are not part of the CDR3 here.

V,J,CDR3
TRBV7-2,TRBJ2-2,ASSLARLARELF
TRBV20-1,TRBJ2-1,SASARRSYNEQF
TRBV24-1,TRBJ2-1,ATSDPGTSAYNEQF
TRBV11-2,TRBJ2-2,ASSFERYAGELF
TRBV3-1,TRBJ2-7,ASSQPRTGEQY
TRBV6-1,TRBJ2-5,ASSEETAHQETQY
TRBV12-3/TRBV12-4,TRBJ2-1,ASSLGGHEF
TRBV5-1,TRBJ1-3,ASSQGPGNTIY
TRBV20-1,TRBJ2-5,SASGTSGGNQETQY
TRBV4-1,TRBJ2-3,ASSQDGQFTDTQY
TRBV29-1,TRBJ1-2,SARGNDYGYT
TRBV7-2,TRBJ2-1,ASSFDLASGLYNEQF
TRBV20-1,TRBJ2-1,SFPAEDEQF
TRBV4-2,TRBJ2-7,ASSQGAGGDEQY
TRBV9,TRBJ2-5,ASSATVSRGGKETQY
TRBV28,TRBJ2-6,ASSRYSGANVLT
TRBV9,TRBJ1-4,ASSASGGQSNEKLF
TRBV3-1,TRBJ2-5,ASSPRPRSETQY
TRBV14,TRBJ2-1,ASSVMGEQF
TRBV12-3/TRBV12-4,TRBJ1-5,ASSGASRENQPQH
TRBV20-1,TRBJ2-5,SATVMQETQY
TRBV12-3/TRBV12-4,TRBJ2-7,ASSNRGPYEQY
TRBV5-1,TRBJ1-2,ASSLDRRNYGYT
TRBV11-2,TRBJ2-7,ASSSQGDLYEQY
TRBV11-1,TRBJ2-2,ASSLESVNTGELF
TRBV6-2/TRBV6-3,TRBJ1-2,ASTLKFNYGYT
TRBV5-1,TRBJ2-5,ASSQAGEVTQY
TRBV10-3,TRBJ2-2,AIMRLAGAGELF
TRBV7-2,TRBJ1-3,ASSLYLGNSGNTIY
TRBV6-2/TRBV6-3,TRBJ2-1,ASSLPPTSGIHSYNEQF
TRBV5-5,TRBJ2-3,ASSSAGSDTQY
TRBV6-5,TRBJ2-3,ASSYRDRDTDTQY
TRBV27,TRBJ2-1,ASSFQGAVLNEQF
TRBV27,TRBJ2-1,ASSLLRGPTSFYNEQF
TRBV29-1,TRBJ2-2,SVESTGELF
TRBV3-1,TRBJ2-7,ASSPGQGTEQY
TRBV20-1,TRBJ1-4,SARDDRVNEKLF
TRBV6-5,TRBJ1-2,ASSSRQGGGYGYT
TRBV20-1,TRBJ2-1,SARPGLAGPRSYNEQF
TRBV5-1,TRBJ2-5,ASSLDRIETQY
TRBV7-9,TRBJ2-1,ASSLVSGRVKSDEQF
TRBV12-3/TRBV12-4,TRBJ1-4,ASSFIATNEKLF
TRBV5-5,TRBJ2-1,ASSLHPRWGNEQF
TRBV20-1,TRBJ1-2,SAFSTGRTANYGYT
TRBV28,TRBJ1-3,ASSSTGSLNTIY
TRBV7-2,TRBJ2-5,ASSPQGSTETQY
TRBV5-1,TRBJ1-6,ASSSRVGPGSPLH
TRBV7-2,TRBJ2-1,ASSPTLAGGSYNEQF
TRBV10-3,TRBJ2-5,AISESRGIQETQY
TRBV4-2,TRBJ2-5,ASSPNPGEQETQY
TRBV3-1,TRBJ1-3,ASSSWTGGVGNTIY
TRBV4-1,TRBJ1-5,ASSQVGVGNQPQH
TRBV21-1,TRBJ1-3,ASSKFRCPGNTIY
TRBV4-3,TRBJ2-1,ASSPGGWGFNEQF
TRBV6-4,TRBJ2-3,ASSAGGFTDTQY
TRBV4-2,TRBJ1-6,ASSQDWGSNSPLH
TRBV2,TRBJ2-7,ASSIQIYEQY
TRBV12-3/TRBV12-4,TRBJ2-1,ASTQGGGGAAGQF